This is a list of T cell receptor beta chains from one sample in a study of blood T cell repertoires in COVID-19. Profiling relied on immunoSEQ multiplex PCR, and the TCRdb table lists in-frame clones only, not all of them. The sample has about 190,000 clones, about 86% seen once. What was sequenced was peripheral blood. The receptors were sampled from a woman aged 70-85 years with COVID-19, enrolled during active disease. Each CDR3 is given with its conserved first and last residue. Fields, in order: V gene, D gene, clone size, J gene, CDR3 DNA, CDR3 protein. D genes are given only for firm matches. Not every row has a clone size; where given, it reads once, few, many or a size class.

>TRBV7-2|-|-|TRBJ1-6
TGTGCCAGCAGCTTCCGAGACAGTTCACCCCTCCACTTT
CASSFRDSSPLHF
>TRBV11-2|TRBD2|-|TRBJ2-5
TGTGCCAGCAGCCAAAGACTAGCGGGAAAAGAGACCCAGTACTTC
CASSQRLAGKETQYF
>TRBV29-1|-|-|TRBJ1-5
TGCAGCGTTACCGACGGAGGCAATCAGCCCCAGCATTTT
CSVTDGGNQPQHF
>TRBV7-2|-|once|TRBJ2-5
TGTGCCAGCAGTGAGGGCGCAGAGACCCAGTACTTC
CASSEGAETQYF
>TRBV15|-|once|TRBJ2-1
TGTGCCACCAGCAGAATACTCGGACAATACAGCTCCTACAATGAGCAGTTCTTC
CATSRILGQYSSYNEQFF
>TRBV5-1|TRBD2|-|TRBJ2-4
TGCGCCAGCAGCTCCGGACTAGCGGCAAACATTCAGTACTTC
CASSSGLAANIQYF
>TRBV7-3|TRBD1|once|TRBJ2-3
TGTGCCAGCAGCGGGGGACAGGGCAGCGCAGATACGCAGTATTTT
CASSGGQGSADTQYF
>TRBV7-9|-|-|TRBJ2-1
TGTGCCAGCAGCTTAGAACAGTCGACAGAGCAGTTCTTC
CASSLEQSTEQFF
>TRBV2|-|few|TRBJ2-2
TGTGCCAGCAGTGAAGCGCTTACAGGGCCGAAGCGGGAGCTGTTTTTT
CASSEALTGPKRELFF
>TRBV5-6|-|-|TRBJ2-7
TGTGCCAGCAGCTTGGCCAATAAGGGACTTCAGGACTTC
CASSLANKGLQDF
>TRBV7-2|TRBD2|-|TRBJ2-7
TGTGCCAGCAGCCCGGCGGGAGGGCCTTCCTACGAGCAGTACTTC
CASSPAGGPSYEQYF
>TRBV3-1/TRBV3-2|-|-|TRBJ1-2
TGTGCCAGCAGCCAAGACAGGGGTCGCGGCTACACCTTC
CASSQDRGRGYTF
>TRBV5-5|TRBD1|-|TRBJ1-2
TGTGCCAGCAGCTTGGTGGGACAGGTCTATGGCTACACCTTC
CASSLVGQVYGYTF
>TRBV6-5|-|-|TRBJ1-3
TGTGCCAGCAGCGTAGACGGGGGGAATGGAAACACCATATATTTT
CASSVDGGNGNTIYF
>TRBV7-3|TRBD1|-|TRBJ1-1
TGTGCCAGCAGCTTATCTCCGACAGGGATCCTGAACACTGAAGCTTTCTTT
CASSLSPTGILNTEAFF
>TRBV12-5|TRBD1|-|TRBJ2-2
TGTGCTAGTGGTCTTGACAGGGGCTACCCCGGGGAGCTGTTTTTT
CASGLDRGYPGELFF
>TRBV11-2|-|-|TRBJ2-7
TGTGCCAGCAGCTCGGCGGGAAACTCGAGGGAGCAGTACTTC
CASSSAGNSREQYF
>TRBV2|-|-|TRBJ2-7
TGTGCCAGCAGTGAAGCAGGGACACTCTCCTACGAGCAGTACTTC
CASSEAGTLSYEQYF
>TRBV5-4|TRBD1|-|TRBJ2-7
TGTGCCAGCAGCTTGCGGCAGGGGGCCAACGAGCAGTACTTC
CASSLRQGANEQYF
>TRBV7-3|-|-|TRBJ2-1
TGTGCCAGCACCGACCCTTTATCCGGGACAATACGCTTATATGAGCAGTTCTTC
CASTDPLSGTIRLYEQFF
>TRBV3-1/TRBV3-2|-|-|TRBJ1-6
TGTGCCAGCAGCCCTCGCCCGGCGGCCGAGTCACCCCTCCACTTT
CASSPRPAAESPLHF
>TRBV5-8|-|once|TRBJ1-6
TGTGCCAGCAGCTCATACAGGGTAACCGATTCACCCCTCCACTTT
CASSSYRVTDSPLHF
>TRBV7-2|-|once|TRBJ2-7
TGTGCCAGCAGCCCGGATGGAGGGGCCTTATACGAGCAGTACTTC
CASSPDGGALYEQYF